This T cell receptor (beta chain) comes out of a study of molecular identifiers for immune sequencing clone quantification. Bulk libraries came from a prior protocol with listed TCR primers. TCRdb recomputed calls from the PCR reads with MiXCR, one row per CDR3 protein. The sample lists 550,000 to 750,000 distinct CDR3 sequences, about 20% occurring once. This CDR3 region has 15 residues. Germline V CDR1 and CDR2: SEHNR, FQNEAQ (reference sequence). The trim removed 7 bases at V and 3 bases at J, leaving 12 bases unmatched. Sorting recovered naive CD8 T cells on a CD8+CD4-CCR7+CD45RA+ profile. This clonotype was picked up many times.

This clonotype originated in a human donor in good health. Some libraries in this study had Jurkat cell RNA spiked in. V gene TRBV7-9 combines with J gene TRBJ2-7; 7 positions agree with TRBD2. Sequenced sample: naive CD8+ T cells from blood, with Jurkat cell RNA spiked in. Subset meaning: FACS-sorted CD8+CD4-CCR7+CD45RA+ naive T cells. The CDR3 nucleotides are TGTGCCAGCATCCGCCCGGGCGGGAGTCGCTACGAGCAGTACTTC. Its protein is CASIRPGGSRYEQYF. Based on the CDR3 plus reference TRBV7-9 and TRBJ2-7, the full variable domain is DTGVSQNPRHKITKRGQNVTFRCDPISEHNRLYWYRQTLGQGPEFLTYFQNEAQLEKSRLLSDRFSAERPKGSFSTLEIQRTEQGDSAMYLCASIRPGGSRYEQYFGPGTRLTVT.